The 25 T cell receptor beta chains given below trace back to one sample, sequenced in a study of blood T cell repertoires in COVID-19 (dated by TCRdb to 2018 to 2021). Libraries were built with the immunoSEQ multiplex PCR assay. TCRdb carries this immuneACCESS record with in-frame sequences only. Its versions omit some clonotypes, under half of them owing to an unresolved V gene in the studies checked, with the rest unexplained. This sample holds more than 250,000 clones; approximately 92% were observed only once. The biggest ten clones account for 18% of the sample. The sample comprised PBMCs or T cells enriched from blood (not recorded which). The origin of the receptors is a woman aged 25 to 39 who had recovered from COVID-19.

The chain is built from TRBV3-1 (or the pseudogene TRBV3-2) and TRBJ2-1, with D unresolved. Germline CDR1 reads LGHDT; CDR2 reads YNNKEL (reference sequence). Trimming took 0 bases from V and 3 from J, leaving 9 bases between them. CDR3 length equals 15 residues. CDR3 protein: CASSQDPPFYNEQFF. CDR3 DNA: TGTGCCAGCAGCCAAGATCCCCCCTTCTACAATGAGCAGTTCTTC.

The chain has TRBV19 and TRBJ1-1; 10 bases are a match to TRBD1. V shed 6 bases and J 5 bases; nucleotides not matched to a gene: 12. There are 16 residues in the CDR3. Per germline, CDR1 LNHDA and CDR2 SQIVND (reference sequence). The CDR3 spells CASSRTRGQGVTEAFF. CDR3 coding DNA: TGTGCCAGTAGCCGAACCCGAGGACAGGGGGTGACTGAAGCTTTCTTT.

This clone occurred once. The V gene is TRBV28, the J gene TRBJ1-5; D may be TRBD1 (5 bases). The germline CDR1 and CDR2 sequences are MDHEN and SYDVKM. V was clipped by 5 bases and J by 6 bases, with 14 bases between them. CDR3 length: 14 amino acids. The CDR3 reads CASSPSSGGQPQHF. The CDR3 DNA is TGTGCCAGCAGTCCTTCATCGGGGGGTCAGCCCCAGCATTTT.

The V call is TRBV5-6, the J call TRBJ2-1; 10 bases line up with TRBD1. The length of the CDR3 is 15 residues. The trim removed 3 bases at V and 4 bases at J, leaving 4 bases unmatched. Germline CDR1 is SGHDT and CDR2 is YYEEEE. Here the CDR3 DNA reads TGTGCCAGCAGCTGGGGACAGGGGCCTTACAATGAGCAGTTCTTC. It specifies CASSWGQGPYNEQFF.

The J gene is TRBJ1-2, the V gene TRBV4-1; tentative D call: TRBD1 (6 bases). The length of the CDR3 is 15 residues. Germline lookup yields CDR1 MGHRA and CDR2 YSYEKL. Between the trimmed V and J ends, which lost 3 bases and 6 bases, there was a span of 17 bases. The CDR3: CASSHQKGEMDGYTF. CDR3 bases: TGCGCCAGCAGCCACCAAAAGGGGGAGATGGATGGCTACACCTTC.

V and J are TRBV29-1 and TRBJ2-7, with 8 bases identical to TRBD1. V lost 7 bases to trimming and J lost 6 bases; unmatched junction nucleotides: 14. The CDR3 covers 14 residues. The germline gives CDR1 SQVTM, CDR2 ANQGSEA. The CDR3 nucleotides are TGCAGCGCCGGGGGCGGACAGGGAGGAAGCGAGCAGTACTTC. This codes for CSAGGGQGGSEQYF.

This chain joins TRBV19 and TRBJ1-5; TRBD1 matches 8 bases. The CDR3 runs 17 residues. The germline gives CDR1 LNHDA, CDR2 SQIVND (reference sequence). Germline trimming cut 7 bases from V and 0 bases from J; bases unmatched to any gene: 11. The CDR3 DNA reads as TGTGCCAGTACCAAGAGGACAGGGAGTTATAGCAATCAGCCCCAGCATTTT. Translation: CASTKRTGSYSNQPQHF.

The rearrangement joins TRBV2 to TRBJ1-2; tentatively, D is TRBD1 (5 bases). Trimming took 7 bases from V and 4 from J, leaving 16 bases between them. The CDR3 extends over 14 amino acids. CDR1 and CDR2 (germline): SNHLY, FYNNEI. Here the CDR3 DNA reads TGTGCCAGCACTCCCTGGGGGGGGAGCTATGGCTACACCTTC. Encoded protein: CASTPWGGSYGYTF. Full variable domain (missing parts from reference TRBV2 and TRBJ1-2): EPEVTQTPSHQVTQMGQEVILRCVPISNHLYFYWYRQILGQKVEFLVSFYNNEISEKSEIFDDQFSVERPDGSNFTLKIRSTKLEDSAMYFCASTPWGGSYGYTFGSGTRLTVV.

As for this clone: Mismatch with germline at one junction end may stem from a read error. The chain is built from TRBV6-1 and TRBJ1-2, with D maybe TRBD1 (6 bases). The CDR3 extends over 13 amino acids. The germline V gene encodes CDR1 MNHNS and CDR2 SASEGT. The DNA of the CDR3 is TGTGCCAGCAGTGAAGCACTGGATTTACCGGGACACTTC. Its translation: CASSEALDLPGHF.

V is TRBV6-5 and J is TRBJ1-1, with 8 bases matching TRBD1. The germline V gene encodes CDR1 MNHEY and CDR2 SVGAGI. The CDR3 has 13 amino acids. Trimming took 4 bases from V and 5 from J; bases not matched to a gene: 3. The CDR3: CASSSRTGTEAFF. The CDR3, as DNA: TGTGCCAGCAGTTCAAGGACAGGGACTGAAGCTTTCTTT.

The CDR3 bases are TGTGCCAGCAGTGAATCCGGCTACGAGCAGTACTTC. Protein sequence: CASSESGYEQYF. V gene TRBV6-1 combines with J gene TRBJ2-7; D not resolved. Germline V CDR1 and CDR2: MNHNS, SASEGT. The length of the CDR3 is 12 residues. V shed 2 bases and J shed 3 bases, with 5 bases lying between them.

This sequence joins TRBV19 and TRBJ1-2; TRBD1 aligns across 7 bases. CDR3 length: 14 residues. V dropped 9 bases and J dropped 8; count of bases not matched to a gene: 15. CDR1 and CDR2 (germline): LNHDA, SQIVND (reference sequence). The DNA for the CDR3 is TGTGCCAGCCAAAAACAGGGGACCATTTCGGGCTACACCTTC. It encodes CASQKQGTISGYTF.

This clone was detected once. This chain links TRBV28 with TRBJ1-1; D is perhaps TRBD1 (6 bases). The CDR3 consists of 13 residues. The V end was cut by 2 bases, the J end by 8 bases, with 12 bases between. From germline, CDR1 is MDHEN and CDR2 SYDVKM. In nucleotides, the CDR3 is TGTGCCAGCAGTTTACCTGGACAGAAGGAAGCTTTCTTT. Its translation: CASSLPGQKEAFF.

The CDR3 DNA sequence: TGTGCCAGCAGTGAAGCCAGGTCCATCCAAGAGACCCAGTACTTC. It is translated as CASSEARSIQETQYF. The chain has TRBV6-1 and TRBJ2-5; D remains unclear. V was shortened by 0 bases and J by 1 base, with 9 bases between the two germline ends. The CDR3 covers 15 residues. The germline V gene has CDR1 MNHNS and CDR2 SASEGT.

The chain has TRBV9 and TRBJ2-7; weak D call: TRBD2 (7 bases). V was cut by 4 bases and J by 5 bases, with 22 bases left in between. Germline-derived CDR1 and CDR2 are SGDLS and YYNGEE. CDR3 length: 16 amino acids. The CDR3 sequence: CASSSPKGGSSHEQYF. For the CDR3, the DNA is TGTGCCAGCAGCTCCCCGAAGGGGGGGTCTTCCCACGAGCAGTACTTC.

The rearrangement uses TRBV19 and TRBJ1-5, with a tentative D call TRBD1 (6 bases). Germline values: CDR1 LNHDA, CDR2 SQIVND (reference sequence). The V end lost 6 bases, the J end lost 5 bases, and 14 bases lay between the germline ends. The CDR3 has 14 residues. The DNA of the CDR3 is TGTGCCAGTAGGGAGACAGGATACTATCAGCCCCAGCATTTT. Translated, it gives CASRETGYYQPQHF.

V gene TRBV7-2 combines with J gene TRBJ2-2; 7 nucleotides line up with TRBD1. V lost 1 base to trimming and J lost 6 bases; unmatched junction nucleotides: 14. This CDR3 spans 18 amino acids. Germline V lookup: CDR1 SGHTA, CDR2 FQGNSA. The CDR3 spells CASSLESFLTGRAGELFF. The CDR3 nucleotides are TGTGCCAGCAGCTTAGAATCCTTCCTGACAGGGCGTGCCGGGGAGCTGTTTTTT.

This chain joins TRBV7-3 and TRBJ2-3; TRBD2 matches at 13 bases. V dropped 5 bases and J dropped 5; count of bases not matched to a gene: 7. The CDR3 has 16 residues. Per germline, CDR1 SGHTA and CDR2 FQGTGA. In DNA, the CDR3 is TGTGCCAGCAGCATCGGACTAGCGGGAGCAAAAGATACGCAGTATTTT. Encoded protein: CASSIGLAGAKDTQYF.

The chain couples TRBV4-1 to TRBJ2-3; 11 bases agree with TRBD2. V was clipped by 3 bases and J by 14 bases; unmatched bases: 10. CDR1 and CDR2 from the germline V gene are MGHRA and YSYEKL. The CDR3 covers 14 residues. Here the CDR3 reads CASSHDSGGAFLYF. The CDR3 nucleotides are TGCGCCAGCAGCCATGATAGCGGGGGGGCTTTCCTGTATTTT.

V is TRBV15 and J is TRBJ2-3; 8 bases are a match to TRBD2. This CDR3 has 16 residues. V lost 0 bases to trimming and J lost 5 bases; unmatched junction nucleotides: 7. Germline V CDR1 and CDR2: LNHNV, YYDKDF (reference sequence). CDR3 amino acids: CATSRDRWRGEDTQYF. DNA for the CDR3: TGTGCCACCAGCAGAGATCGGTGGCGGGGGGAAGATACGCAGTATTTT. Filled out from reference TRBV15 and TRBJ2-3, the complete variable domain reads DAMVIQNPRYQVTQFGKPVTLSCSQTLNHNVMYWYQQKSSQAPKLLFHYYDKDFNNEADTPDNFQSRRPNTSFCFLDIRSPGLGDTAMYLCATSRDRWRGEDTQYFGPGTRLTVL.

The rearrangement uses TRBV28 and TRBJ2-1; 11 positions match TRBD2. This CDR3 contains 15 residues. With 3 bases clipped from V and 8 bases from J, the junction kept 6 bases outside the gene matches. Germline V gene lookup returns CDR1 MDHEN and CDR2 SYDVKM. The CDR3 DNA sequence: TGTGCCAGCAGTTTCTTAGCGGGGGGGCACGATGAGCAGTTCTTC. It is translated as CASSFLAGGHDEQFF.

The chain couples TRBV7-2 to TRBJ2-1, with a tentative D call TRBD2 (7 bases). V was pared by 5 bases and J by 10 bases, with 21 bases between. Per the germline V gene, CDR1 is SGHTA and CDR2 is FQGNSA. There are 15 residues in the CDR3. CDR3 amino acids: CASSPQVGGRGEQFF. Written as DNA, the CDR3 is TGTGCCAGCAGCCCCCAGGTAGGGGGGAGGGGGGAGCAGTTCTTC.

This clone was recorded a few times. The chain employs TRBV11-2 and TRBJ2-7; 10 bases fit TRBD2. Germline assignment: CDR1 SGHAT and CDR2 FQNNGV. J gave up 4 bases and V 6 bases, and 12 bases lay outside the gene matches. The CDR3 contains 16 residues. Written as DNA, the CDR3 is TGTGCCAGCAGACCAGGTTTTAGCGGGAGGAATTACGAGCAGTACTTC. It codes for CASRPGFSGRNYEQYF.

The chain has TRBV3-1 (or the pseudogene TRBV3-2) and TRBJ1-6; D not resolved. The V gene lost 1 base and the J gene lost 9 bases, with 4 bases spanning the gap. This CDR3 is built from 12 residues. Germline CDR1 and CDR2: LGHDT and YNNKEL (reference sequence). The CDR3 spells CASSQVASPLHF. The CDR3 nucleotides read TGTGCCAGCAGCCAAGTGGCTTCACCCCTCCACTTT.

The V call is TRBV5-4, the J call TRBJ1-1; 7 bases line up with TRBD1. The CDR3 consists of 15 residues. From germline, CDR1 is SGHNT and CDR2 YYREEE (reference sequence). V gave up 2 bases and J gave up 1 base; unmatched junction bases: 5. The CDR3 DNA reads TGTGCCAGCAGCTTTGGTACAGGGGCGAACACTGAAGCTTTCTTT. Translation gives CASSFGTGANTEAFF.